These T cell receptor beta chains were read from a single sample in a study of blood T cells in healthy people across ages. TCRdb analysed the 5' RACE reads with MiXCR anew, one entry per CDR3 protein. The sample has fewer than 2,000,000 distinct CDR3 sequences, around 35% seen once. Sequencing input: blood. The receptors here all came from a woman aged 25 to 39 in good health. The CDR3 runs from the conserved cysteine through the conserved F or W. D genes are given only for firm matches. Clone size is not always given. Where it is, it says once, few, many or a class for expanded clones.

>TRBV10-2|NA|TRBJ2-5|NA|15
TGCGCCAGCAGTGAATTAGTCGGGCCCCGGGAGACCCAGTACTTC
CASSELVGPRETQYF
>TRBV12-5|NA|TRBJ2-1|NA|12
TGTGCTAGTGCGTTGATGGTCTATGAGCAGTTCTTC
CASALMVYEQFF
>TRBV10-1|TRBD2|TRBJ2-1|NA|14
TGCGCCAGCGGGAGCGGGGGGTATTACAATGAGCAGTTCTTC
CASGSGGYYNEQFF
>TRBV7-9|TRBD1|TRBJ1-4|NA|10
TGTGCCCCACAGGGGAGGAAACTGTTTTTT
CAPQGRKLFF
>TRBV27|NA|TRBJ1-1|NA|14
TGTGCCAGCAGGTTCTTACAGGGAAACACTGAAGCTTTCTTT
CASRFLQGNTEAFF
>TRBV10-3|TRBD2|TRBJ2-2|NA|19
TGTGCCATAGCCCCGGGACAGAGTATGACTAGCGGGAACACCGGGGAGCTGTTTTTT
CAIAPGQSMTSGNTGELFF
>TRBV4-2|TRBD2|TRBJ2-5|many|18
TGTGCCAGCAGCCAAGATCTACTAGCGGGGGCCTTAAAAGAGACCCAGTACTTC
CASSQDLLAGALKETQYF
>TRBV29-1|NA|TRBJ2-1|few|11
TGCAGCGTCTTACTCATCAATGAGCAGTTCTTC
CSVLLINEQFF
>TRBV6-2/TRBV6-3|NA|TRBJ1-1|few|15
TGTGCCAGCAGTACGGGGCCGGGGGCGAGCACTGAAGCTTTCTTT
CASSTGPGASTEAFF
>TRBV21-1|NA|TRBJ2-5|few|16
TGTGCCAGCAGCTGCAAGGTACCAACCCTACAAGAGACCCAGTACTTC
CASSCKVPTLQETQYF
>TRBV13|NA|TRBJ1-1|NA|16
TGTGCCAGCAGCTTAGCAGGTTTCGGGCAGCCTCCGTCAGCTTTCTTT
CASSLAGFGQPPSAFF
>TRBV21-1|NA|TRBJ1-5|NA|15
TGTGCCAGCAGCAAAGGTAGTGGAACCAATCAGCCCCAGCATTTT
CASSKGSGTNQPQHF
>TRBV20-1|NA|TRBJ1-5|many|16
TGCAGTGCTAGAGGGTCAAGGGTCGTGAGCAATCAGCCCCAGCATTTT
CSARGSRVVSNQPQHF
>TRBV7-2|TRBD2|TRBJ2-3|NA|18
TGTGCCAGCAGCGGCGGGACTAGCGGGGGCCACCTCACAGATACGCAGTATTTT
CASSGGTSGGHLTDTQYF
>TRBV15|NA|TRBJ1-3|NA|15
TGTGCCACCAGCAGTAAGGGTGACTCTGGAAACACCATATATTTT
CATSSKGDSGNTIYF
>TRBV5-1|NA|TRBJ1-1|once|17
TGCGCCAGCAGCTTGTCGGCAGGGAATGGTCGGAACACTGAAGCTTTCTTT
CASSLSAGNGRNTEAFF
>TRBV6-1|NA|TRBJ2-1|NA|14
TGTGCCGGACGACTTACGGGACCAGCGAATGAGCAGTTCTTC
CAGRLTGPANEQFF
>TRBV11-2|TRBD2|TRBJ2-1|NA|14
TGTGCCAGCAGCTCCGGGACTAGCGGGAGAGGGCAGTTCTTC
CASSSGTSGRGQFF
>TRBV30|NA|TRBJ1-2|few|13
TGTGCCTGGAGTGTACTGGCGTCCGATGGCTACACCTTC
CAWSVLASDGYTF
>TRBV7-9|NA|TRBJ2-3|NA|13
TGTGCCAGCAACCCCGAGCCGACTAGTACGCAGTATTTT
CASNPEPTSTQYF
>TRBV11-1|TRBD1|TRBJ1-4|NA|16
TGTGCCAGCAGCGCTACCGGGACAGGGTACCTTGAAAAACTGTTTTTT
CASSATGTGYLEKLFF
>TRBV12-3/TRBV12-4|NA|TRBJ2-3|many|14
TGTGCCAGCAGTTCGACGGGGGCGGCAGATACGCAGTATTTT
CASSSTGAADTQYF
>TRBV11-2|TRBD1|TRBJ2-1|many|14
TGTGCCAGCAACGTGGACAGGTGGGGCAATGAGCAGTTCTTC
CASNVDRWGNEQFF
>TRBV4-1|TRBD1|TRBJ1-2|NA|14
TGCGCCAGCAGCCAGAGGGGGCTGGACTATGGCTACACCTTC
CASSQRGLDYGYTF
>TRBV5-6|TRBD1|TRBJ2-1|few|15
TGTGCCAGCAGCTCGCGGGACAGGGCCGGGGATGAGCAGTTCTTC
CASSSRDRAGDEQFF
>TRBV28|NA|TRBJ1-2|NA|15
TGTGCCAGCAGCCGATTTGAGGGGGGAGTCTATGGCTACACCTTC
CASSRFEGGVYGYTF
>TRBV12-3/TRBV12-4|NA|TRBJ1-1|NA|13
TGTGCCAGCAGTTTAATCCGACACACTGAAGCTTTCTTT
CASSLIRHTEAFF
>TRBV12-3/TRBV12-4|NA|TRBJ2-3|NA|15
TGTGCCAGCAGTTTAGGTAGTCCGGGCACAGATACGCAGTATTTT
CASSLGSPGTDTQYF
>TRBV7-2|NA|TRBJ2-7|many|10
TGTGCCACCAGGGCCTACGAGCAGTACTTC
CATRAYEQYF
>TRBV15|NA|TRBJ2-3|many|15
TGTGCCACCAGCAGAGATGCAATCTTCACAGATACGCAGTATTTT
CATSRDAIFTDTQYF
>TRBV13|NA|TRBJ2-7|NA|16
TGTGCCAGCAGCTCAGCTGGACGGAATTTGCCCTACGAGCAGTACTTC
CASSSAGRNLPYEQYF
>TRBV4-1|NA|TRBJ2-2|NA|16
TGCGCCAGCAGCCACCGGGACACTGCGAACACCGGGGAGCTGTTTTTT
CASSHRDTANTGELFF
>TRBV5-1|NA|TRBJ1-4|few|14
TGCGCCACCCCTGAAGGGGAAGGTAATGAAAAACTGTTTTTT
CATPEGEGNEKLFF
>TRBV14|TRBD2|TRBJ2-1|few|13
TGTGCCAGCAGCCAATGGACTAGCGTCGAGCAGTTCTTC
CASSQWTSVEQFF
>TRBV2|NA|TRBJ2-1|NA|14
TGTGCCAGCAGTGCCCAGCTGGATTACAATGAGCAGTTCTTC
CASSAQLDYNEQFF
>TRBV29-1|NA|TRBJ1-4|NA|14
TGCGGCGTTGAGGACGGGTCAAAGAGTGAAAAACTGTTTTTT
CGVEDGSKSEKLFF